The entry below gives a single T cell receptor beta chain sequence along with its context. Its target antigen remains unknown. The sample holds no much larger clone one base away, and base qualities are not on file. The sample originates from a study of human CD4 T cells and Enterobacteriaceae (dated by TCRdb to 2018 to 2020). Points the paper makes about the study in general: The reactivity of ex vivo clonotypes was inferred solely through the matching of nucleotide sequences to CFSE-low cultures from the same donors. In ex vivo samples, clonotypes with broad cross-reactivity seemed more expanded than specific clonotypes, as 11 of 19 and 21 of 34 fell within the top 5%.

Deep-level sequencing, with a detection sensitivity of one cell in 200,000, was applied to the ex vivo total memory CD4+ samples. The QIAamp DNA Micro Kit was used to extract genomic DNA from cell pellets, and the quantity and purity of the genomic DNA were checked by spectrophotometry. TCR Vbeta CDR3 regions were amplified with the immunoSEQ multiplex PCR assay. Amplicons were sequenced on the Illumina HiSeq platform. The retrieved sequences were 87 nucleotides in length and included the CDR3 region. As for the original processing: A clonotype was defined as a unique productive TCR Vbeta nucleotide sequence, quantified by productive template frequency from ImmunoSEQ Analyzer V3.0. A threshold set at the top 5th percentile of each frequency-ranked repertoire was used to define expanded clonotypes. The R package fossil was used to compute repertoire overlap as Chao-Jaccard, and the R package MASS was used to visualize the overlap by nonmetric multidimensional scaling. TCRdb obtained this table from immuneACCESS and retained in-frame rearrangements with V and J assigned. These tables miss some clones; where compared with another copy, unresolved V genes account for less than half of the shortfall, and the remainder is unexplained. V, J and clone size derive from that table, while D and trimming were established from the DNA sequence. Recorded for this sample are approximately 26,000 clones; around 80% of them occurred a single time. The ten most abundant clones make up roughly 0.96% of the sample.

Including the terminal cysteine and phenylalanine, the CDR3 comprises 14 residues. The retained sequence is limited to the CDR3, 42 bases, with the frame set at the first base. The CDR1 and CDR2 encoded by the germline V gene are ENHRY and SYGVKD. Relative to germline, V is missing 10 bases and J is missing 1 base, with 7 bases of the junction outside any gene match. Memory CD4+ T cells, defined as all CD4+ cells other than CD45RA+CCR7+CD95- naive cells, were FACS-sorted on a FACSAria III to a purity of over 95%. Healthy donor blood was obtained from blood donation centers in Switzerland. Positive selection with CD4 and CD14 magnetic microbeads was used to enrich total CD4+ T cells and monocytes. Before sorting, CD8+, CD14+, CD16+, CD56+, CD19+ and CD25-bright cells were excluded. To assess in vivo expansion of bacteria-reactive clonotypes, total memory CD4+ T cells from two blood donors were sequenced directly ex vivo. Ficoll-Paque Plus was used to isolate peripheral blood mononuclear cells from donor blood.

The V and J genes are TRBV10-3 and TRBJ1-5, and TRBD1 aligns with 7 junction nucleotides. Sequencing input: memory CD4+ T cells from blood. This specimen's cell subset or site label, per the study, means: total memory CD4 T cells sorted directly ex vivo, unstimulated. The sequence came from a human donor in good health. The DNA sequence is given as TGTGCCACCAGACAGGGTTCAAGCAATCAGCCCCAGCATTTT. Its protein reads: CATRQGSSNQPQHF.